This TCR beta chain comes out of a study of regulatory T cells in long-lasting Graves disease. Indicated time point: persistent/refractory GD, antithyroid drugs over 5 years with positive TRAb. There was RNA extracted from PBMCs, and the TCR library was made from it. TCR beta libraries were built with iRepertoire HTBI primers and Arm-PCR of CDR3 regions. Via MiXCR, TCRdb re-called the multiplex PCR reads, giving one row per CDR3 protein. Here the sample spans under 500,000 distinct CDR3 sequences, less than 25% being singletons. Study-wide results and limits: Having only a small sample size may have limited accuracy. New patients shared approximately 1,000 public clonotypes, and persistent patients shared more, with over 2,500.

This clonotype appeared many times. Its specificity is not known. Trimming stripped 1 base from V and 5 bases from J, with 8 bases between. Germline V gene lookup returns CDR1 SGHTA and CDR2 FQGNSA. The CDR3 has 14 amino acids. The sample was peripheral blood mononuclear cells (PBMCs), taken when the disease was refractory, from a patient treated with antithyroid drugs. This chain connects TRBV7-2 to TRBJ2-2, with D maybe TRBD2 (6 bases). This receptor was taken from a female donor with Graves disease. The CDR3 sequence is CASSLGLVTGELFF. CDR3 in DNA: TGTGCCAGCAGCTTAGGACTAGTGACCGGGGAGCTGTTTTTT.